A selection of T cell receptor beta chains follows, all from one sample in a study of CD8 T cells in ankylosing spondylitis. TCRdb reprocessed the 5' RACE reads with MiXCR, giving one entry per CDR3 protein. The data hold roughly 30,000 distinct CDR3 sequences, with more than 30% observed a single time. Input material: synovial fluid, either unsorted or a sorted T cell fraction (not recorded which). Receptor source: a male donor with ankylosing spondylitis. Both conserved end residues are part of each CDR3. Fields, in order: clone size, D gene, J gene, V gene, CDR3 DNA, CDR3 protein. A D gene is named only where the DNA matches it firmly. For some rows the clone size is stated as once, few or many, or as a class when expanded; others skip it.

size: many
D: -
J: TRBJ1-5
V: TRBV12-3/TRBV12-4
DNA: TGTGCCAGCAGTTTCAGGCCTTCAGGGAGTCCTAGCAATCAGCCCCAGCATTTT
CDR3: CASSFRPSGSPSNQPQHF

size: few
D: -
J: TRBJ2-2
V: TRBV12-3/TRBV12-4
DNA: TGTGCCAGCGGAGTACTCAGGGATGGGACCGGGGAGCTGTTTTTT
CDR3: CASGVLRDGTGELFF

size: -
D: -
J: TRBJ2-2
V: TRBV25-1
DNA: TGTGCCAGCAGTGAAAAAGGGGATATCGGGGAGCTGTTTTTT
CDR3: CASSEKGDIGELFF

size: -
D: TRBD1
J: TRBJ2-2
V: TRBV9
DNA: TGTGCCACCGGGACAGGGAACACCGGGGAGCTGTTTTTT
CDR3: CATGTGNTGELFF

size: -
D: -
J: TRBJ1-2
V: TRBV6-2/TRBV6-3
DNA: TGTGCCAGCGAGGGCAGGAGTAACTATGGCTACACCTTC
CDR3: CASEGRSNYGYTF

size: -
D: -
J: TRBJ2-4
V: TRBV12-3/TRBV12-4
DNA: TGTGCCGTCACCCCTCTGGGCACAACAAACATTCAGTACTTC
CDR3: CAVTPLGTTNIQYF

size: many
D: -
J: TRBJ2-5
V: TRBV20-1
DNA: TGCAGTGCCAGAGAACTACCCCAAGAGACCCAGTACTTC
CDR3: CSARELPQETQYF

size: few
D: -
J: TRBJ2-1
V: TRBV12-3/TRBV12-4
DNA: TGTGCCAGCAAATCCAGCTCCTACAATGAGCAGTTCTTC
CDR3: CASKSSSYNEQFF

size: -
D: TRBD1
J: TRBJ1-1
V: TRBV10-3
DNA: TGTGCCATCTGGGACAGCCTGTGGACTGAAGCTTTCTTT
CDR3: CAIWDSLWTEAFF

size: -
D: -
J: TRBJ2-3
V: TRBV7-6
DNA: TGTGCCAGCAGCTTAGTTCGGGGGCTTGGAGCAGATACGCAGTATTTT
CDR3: CASSLVRGLGADTQYF

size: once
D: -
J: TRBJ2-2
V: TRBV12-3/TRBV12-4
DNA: TGTGCCAGCAGTAACACATGGACCGGGGAGCTGTTTTTT
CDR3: CASSNTWTGELFF

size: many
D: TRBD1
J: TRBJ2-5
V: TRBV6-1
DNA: TGTGCCAGCAGTGACGAGTCAGGGGGACAAGAGACCCAGTACTTC
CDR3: CASSDESGGQETQYF

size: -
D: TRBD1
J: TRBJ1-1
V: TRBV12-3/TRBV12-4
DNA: TGTGCCAGCAGGCACCGACAGGGTATGAACACTGAAGCTTTCTTT
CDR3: CASRHRQGMNTEAFF

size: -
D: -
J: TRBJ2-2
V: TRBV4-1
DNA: TGCGCCAGCAGCCAAGCGGGGGACAGTAAAATTCCCGGGGAGCTGTTTTTT
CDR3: CASSQAGDSKIPGELFF

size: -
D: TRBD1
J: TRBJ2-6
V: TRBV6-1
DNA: TGTGCCAGCACGGGGACAGACTCTGGGGCCAACGTCCTGACTTTC
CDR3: CASTGTDSGANVLTF

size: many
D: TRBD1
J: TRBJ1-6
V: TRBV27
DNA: TGTGCCAGCAGTCCACAAGGACAGGGATCGGTGGATTCACCCCTCCACTTT
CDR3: CASSPQGQGSVDSPLHF

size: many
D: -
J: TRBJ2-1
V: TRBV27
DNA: TGTGCCAGCAGTTTATCAAAACTCAATGAGCAGTTCTTC
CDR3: CASSLSKLNEQFF

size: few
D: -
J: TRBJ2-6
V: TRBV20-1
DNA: TGCAGTGCTAGAGATTTTGCCCTTGGAGGGGCCAACGTCCTGACTTTC
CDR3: CSARDFALGGANVLTF

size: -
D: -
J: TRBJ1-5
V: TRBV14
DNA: TGTGCCAGCAGGCAGGATCCGGGGACGGGCAACAATCAGCCCCAGCATTTT
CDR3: CASRQDPGTGNNQPQHF

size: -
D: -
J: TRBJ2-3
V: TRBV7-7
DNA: TGTGCCAGCAGCTTAGAGGCGGGATCCACAGATACGCAGTATTTT
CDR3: CASSLEAGSTDTQYF

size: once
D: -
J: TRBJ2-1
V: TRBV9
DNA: TGTGCCAGCAGCGTAGCTAAAAGTGAGACTAGTAATGAGCAGTTCTTC
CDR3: CASSVAKSETSNEQFF

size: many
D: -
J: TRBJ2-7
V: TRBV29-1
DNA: TGCAGCGTTGAAGATAAGACCAGCGGACAAGAAACCTACGAGCAGTACTTC
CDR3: CSVEDKTSGQETYEQYF

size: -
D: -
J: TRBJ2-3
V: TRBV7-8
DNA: TGTGCCAGCAGCTCCCCGGCGCCTTCTGGTCCTGCAACTACAGATACGCAGTATTTT
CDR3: CASSSPAPSGPATTDTQYF

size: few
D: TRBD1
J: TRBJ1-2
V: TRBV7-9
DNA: TGTGCCAGCTTCGACTTGGGACAGGCCACCCCGATGAAGGGCTACACCTTC
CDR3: CASFDLGQATPMKGYTF

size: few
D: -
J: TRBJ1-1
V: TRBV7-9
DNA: TGTGCCAGCAGCCCCCCCAAGGAGGTTGTCACTGAAGCTTTCTTT
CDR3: CASSPPKEVVTEAFF

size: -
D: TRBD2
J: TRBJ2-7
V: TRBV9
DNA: TGTGCCAGCAGCCCCTCCGGGAGGGCCTCATCTCGGCGGGACTACGAGCAGTACTTC
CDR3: CASSPSGRASSRRDYEQYF

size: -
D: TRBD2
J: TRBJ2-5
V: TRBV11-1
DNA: TGTGCCAGCAGCAGCTGGACTAGCGGGATCCAAGAGACCCAGTACTTC
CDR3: CASSSWTSGIQETQYF

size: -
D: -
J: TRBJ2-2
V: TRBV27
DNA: TGTGCCAGCAGTTTATGGGCCGGGGAGCTGTTTTTT
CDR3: CASSLWAGELFF

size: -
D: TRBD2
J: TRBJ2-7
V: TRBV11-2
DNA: TGTGCCAGCAGCTTAGTTGGGGGGGGATACGAGCAGTACTTC
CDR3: CASSLVGGGYEQYF

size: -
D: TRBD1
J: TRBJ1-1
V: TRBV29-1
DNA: TGCACCGTACAAGACAGGGAGGCCACTGAAGCTTTCTTT
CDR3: CTVQDREATEAFF

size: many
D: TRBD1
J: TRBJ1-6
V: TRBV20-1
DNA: TGCAGTGCCCGACAGGGGGCGAGTAATTCACCCCTCCACTTT
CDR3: CSARQGASNSPLHF

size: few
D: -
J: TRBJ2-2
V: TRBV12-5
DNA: TGTGCTAGTGGCTTCGGGACTTACACCGGGGAGCTGTTTTTT
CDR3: CASGFGTYTGELFF

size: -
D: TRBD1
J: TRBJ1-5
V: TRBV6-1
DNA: TGTGCCAGCAGAACACCCTATGGGACAGGGGGCAATCAGCCCCAGCATTTT
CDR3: CASRTPYGTGGNQPQHF

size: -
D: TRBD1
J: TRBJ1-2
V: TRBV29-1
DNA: TGCAGCGTTGGACAGGGCTATGGCTACACCTTC
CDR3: CSVGQGYGYTF

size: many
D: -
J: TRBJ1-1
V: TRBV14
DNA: TGTGCCAGCAGCCCGACATCGGGCTCTGAAGCTTTCTTT
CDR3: CASSPTSGSEAFF

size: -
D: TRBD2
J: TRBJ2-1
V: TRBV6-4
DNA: TGTGCCACCAGGGGACTAGCGGGAGTATCTAATGAGCAGTTCTTC
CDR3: CATRGLAGVSNEQFF

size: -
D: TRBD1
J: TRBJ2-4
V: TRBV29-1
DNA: TGCAGCGCCACCCCCCCGGGACAGGGTATAGCCAAAAACATTCAGTACTTC
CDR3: CSATPPGQGIAKNIQYF

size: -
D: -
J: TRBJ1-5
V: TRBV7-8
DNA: TGTGCCAGCAGCTTAGGAGGGGGGGGCAATCAGCCCCAGCATTTT
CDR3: CASSLGGGGNQPQHF

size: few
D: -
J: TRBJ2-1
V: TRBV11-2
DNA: TGTGCCAGCAGCCTCGTGGGGGGCTCCTACAATGAGCAGTTCTTC
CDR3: CASSLVGGSYNEQFF

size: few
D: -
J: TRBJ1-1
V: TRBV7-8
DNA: TGTGCCAGCAGCTCCAGCCCATACAGTGAAGCTTTCTTT
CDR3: CASSSSPYSEAFF

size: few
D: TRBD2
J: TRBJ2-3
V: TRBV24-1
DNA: TGTGCCACCAGTGATTTGCGAACTAGCGGGAGCAGCACAGATACGCAGTATTTT
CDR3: CATSDLRTSGSSTDTQYF

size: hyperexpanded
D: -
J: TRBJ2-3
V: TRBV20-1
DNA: TGCAGTGCTAGAGATTTAGACTCCACTTCCACAGATACGCAGTATTTT
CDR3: CSARDLDSTSTDTQYF

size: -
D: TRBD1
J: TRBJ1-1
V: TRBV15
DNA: TGTGCCACCAGCAGGGACAGGGGGGAAAGCACTGAAGCTTTCTTT
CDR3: CATSRDRGESTEAFF

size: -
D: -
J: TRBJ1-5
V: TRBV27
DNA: TGTGCCAGCAGTCCCGGACCTCGGGTTGGCAATCAGCCCCAGCATTTT
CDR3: CASSPGPRVGNQPQHF

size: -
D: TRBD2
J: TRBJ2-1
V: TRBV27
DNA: TGTGCCAGCAGGCTAGCGGGAAATGAGCAGTTCTTC
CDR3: CASRLAGNEQFF